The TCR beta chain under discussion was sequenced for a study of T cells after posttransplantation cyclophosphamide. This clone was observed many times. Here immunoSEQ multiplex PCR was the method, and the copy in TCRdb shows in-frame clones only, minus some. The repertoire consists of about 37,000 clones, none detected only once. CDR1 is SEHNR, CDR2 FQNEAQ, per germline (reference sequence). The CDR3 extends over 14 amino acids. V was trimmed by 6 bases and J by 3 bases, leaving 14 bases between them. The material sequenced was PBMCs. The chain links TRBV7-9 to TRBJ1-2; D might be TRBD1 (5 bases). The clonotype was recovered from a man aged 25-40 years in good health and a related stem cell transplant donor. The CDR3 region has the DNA TGTGCCAGCAGTCGGGGCGGGGGGGACTATGGCTACACCTTC. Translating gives CASSRGGGDYGYTF.